This record looks at one T cell receptor beta chain sequence and its context. Which antigen it targets is not known. Base-call qualities are not available, and no considerably larger clone is one nucleotide away. This entry is derived from a study of tissue T cells after allogeneic stem cell transplantation (dated by TCRdb to between 2021 and 2024). Describing the broader study: When multiple samples of a tissue were available, H&E sections were reviewed by a pathologist, and samples with histologically apparent lymphocytes were prioritized for sequencing. TCR beta repertoires were profiled across many tissues obtained from research autopsies of patients with and without GVHD, as well as in mouse models of GVHD. The human arm was a prospective observational study without blinding or randomization. The full study reports these points: Within patients, how anatomically similar tissues were was a major factor shaping TCR repertoire composition, regardless of disease or transplant status. A small and clinically heterogeneous patient cohort was studied, and sampling depth was acknowledged as a limitation. In both patients and mice, T cells from blood and spleen picked up only a limited part of the TCR repertoire that was detected in tissues. No blood samples were available for the non-GVHD comparator patients. Few T cell clones were found to be shared across patients, but shared repertoire signatures across patients were revealed in a tissue-specific fashion by motif-based clustering. The study did not establish which tissue TCRs were alloreactive or antigen-specific, and some clones may have been host cells that persisted.

Trimming removed 5 bases from V and 2 bases from J, leaving 11 bases between the germline ends. The CDR3 spans 14 residues, from the cysteine through the phenylalanine. Of the read, only the CDR3 DNA is kept; its 42 bases are in frame from base 1. Sequences MNHEY (CDR1) and SVGAGI (CDR2) are obtained from the germline V gene. The intended sense of this specimen's time point label: human tissue collected at research (rapid) autopsy. Three non-HCT comparator patients with other cancers, having at least five GI tract samples and no known GI disease at death, were selected retrospectively. Autopsy tissues, which were obtained after a median post-mortem interval of approximately 8.9 hours, included GI sites from esophagus to rectum, liver, skin and lymphoid organs including spleen. Each autopsy specimen was bisected, with one portion flash-frozen in liquid nitrogen and the remainder formalin-fixed, and the outer muscle layers of GI specimens were removed. Genomic DNA was extracted from frozen tissues using the Mag-Bind Blood & Tissue DNA HDQ 96 Kit on a Chemagic 360 or the DNeasy Blood & Tissue Kit. Because of concern about red blood cell contamination, the extracted DNA went through further purification with the Genomic DNA Clean & Concentrator-25 kit.

Preparation of the library involved the immunoSEQ multiplex PCR assay. TCRbeta CDR3 sequencing was performed at survey depth by Adaptive Biotechnologies, and CDR3 sequences, V/J genes, productive frequency and template counts were reported. TCR beta CDR3 regions were amplified from genomic DNA instead of RNA. The original pipeline was this. Jensen-Shannon divergence was used to quantify pairwise repertoire overlap between tissues, with a value of 1 meaning complete divergence and a value of 0 meaning identical repertoires. Tissues were grouped by single-linkage agglomerative hierarchical clustering of pairwise JSD values, and the clustering results were shown as dendrograms. GLIPH2 was run on all patient samples with simulation_depth 1000, kmer_min_depth 3 and cdr3_length_cutoff 8, and groups with more than two unique CDR3s were retained. A standardized tissue-overlap score was calculated by extrapolating Jaccard GLIPH-group overlap across patients to a standard repertoire size of 1000 clones. Linear mixed-effect models, with tissue included as a fixed effect and individual included as a random effect, were used to assess associations of diversity with clinical or experimental variables. TCRdb retrieved this table from immuneACCESS and kept in-frame rearrangements only. Not all clones are present; in checked studies, unresolved V genes account for under half, and no reason is known for the remainder. That table furnishes V, J and clone size, whereas the DNA furnished D and trimming. The sample has tens of thousands of clones on record, less than 75% of them singletons. Less than 10% of the sample lies in the top ten.

This receptor was taken from a female donor over 55 with lung cancer. The V and J segments used are TRBV6-5 and TRBJ2-3; perhaps TRBD2 is the D gene, with 6 bases matching. The sample in question was tissue from the ileum, obtained at autopsy. The CDR3 corresponds to CASSPRGTTDTQYF. The base sequence is TGTGCCAGCAGTCCACGGGGGACCACAGATACGCAGTATTTT.